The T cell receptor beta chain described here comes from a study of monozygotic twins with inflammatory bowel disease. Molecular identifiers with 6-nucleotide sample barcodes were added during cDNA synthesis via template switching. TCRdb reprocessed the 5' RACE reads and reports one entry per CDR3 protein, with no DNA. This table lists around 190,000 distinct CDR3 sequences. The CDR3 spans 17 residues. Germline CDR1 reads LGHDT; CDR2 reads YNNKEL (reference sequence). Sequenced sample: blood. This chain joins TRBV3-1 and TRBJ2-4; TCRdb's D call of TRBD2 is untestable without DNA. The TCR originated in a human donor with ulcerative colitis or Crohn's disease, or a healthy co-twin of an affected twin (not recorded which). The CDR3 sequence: CASSQGVSGGGKNIQYF.